Listed below are T cell receptor beta chains from one sample, sequenced in a study of blood T cell repertoires in COVID-19. Libraries were prepared by immunoSEQ multiplex PCR; TCRdb keeps only in-frame clonotypes and omits some of them. The profile shows 160,000 or so clones, over 70% of them singletons. The sample comprised PBMCs or T cells enriched from blood (not recorded which). The receptors derive from a woman in her 40s with acute COVID-19. Both conserved end residues are part of each CDR3. Each record gives: J gene, D gene, V gene, clone size, CDR3 protein, CDR3 DNA. A D gene is named only where the DNA matches it firmly. Size tells how often a clone was seen (once, few, many) or the class of an expanded clone, and some rows leave it out.

J: TRBJ1-2; D: TRBD1; V: TRBV18; size: .; CDR3: CASSRNGQGVNYGYTF; DNA: TGTGCCAGCTCACGAAATGGACAGGGGGTTAACTATGGCTACACCTTC
J: TRBJ2-7; D: .; V: TRBV6-1; size: .; CDR3: CASSNPGAYEQYF; DNA: TGTGCCAGCAGTAACCCAGGTGCCTACGAGCAGTACTTC
J: TRBJ2-3; D: TRBD1; V: TRBV25-1; size: few; CDR3: CASSSPGQGANTDTQYF; DNA: TGTGCCAGCAGTTCCCCGGGACAGGGGGCGAACACAGATACGCAGTATTTT
J: TRBJ2-7; D: .; V: TRBV18; size: .; CDR3: CASSPSLASSYEQYF; DNA: TGTGCCAGCTCACCTTCTCTAGCGTCGTCCTACGAGCAGTACTTC
J: TRBJ2-2; D: .; V: TRBV6-1; size: .; CDR3: CASSERTTANTGELFF; DNA: TGTGCCAGCAGTGAAAGGACTACCGCGAACACCGGGGAGCTGTTTTTT
J: TRBJ2-5; D: TRBD1; V: TRBV24-1; size: .; CDR3: CATSLGQGEETQYF; DNA: TGTGCCACCAGCCTAGGGCAGGGGGAAGAGACCCAGTACTTC
J: TRBJ2-3; D: TRBD2; V: TRBV19; size: .; CDR3: CASKGTRTGADTQYF; DNA: TGTGCCAGTAAAGGGACTAGGACTGGGGCAGATACGCAGTATTTT
J: TRBJ2-7; D: TRBD1; V: TRBV2; size: .; CDR3: CASSNLLTGAKEQYF; DNA: TGTGCCAGCAGTAACCTATTGACAGGGGCGAAAGAGCAGTACTTC
J: TRBJ1-3; D: .; V: TRBV7-2; size: .; CDR3: CASSPYLAGISGNTIYF; DNA: TGTGCCAGCAGCCCTTACCTGGCAGGGATCTCTGGAAACACCATATATTTT
J: TRBJ2-3; D: .; V: TRBV30; size: .; CDR3: CAWSVRGTTQYF; DNA: TGTGCCTGGAGTGTACGGGGGACCACGCAGTATTTT
J: TRBJ2-3; D: TRBD2; V: TRBV13; size: .; CDR3: CASRVAGGPLDTQYF; DNA: TGTGCCAGCAGGGTAGCGGGAGGGCCTTTAGATACGCAGTATTTT
J: TRBJ2-1; D: TRBD2; V: TRBV18; size: .; CDR3: CASSTQPTSGGQSSSYNEQFF; DNA: TGTGCCAGCTCAACTCAACCGACTAGCGGGGGACAATCCAGCTCCTACAATGAGCAGTTCTTC
J: TRBJ2-7; D: TRBD1; V: TRBV5-4; size: few; CDR3: CASSLGPDRVYEQYF; DNA: TGTGCCAGCAGCTTGGGTCCGGACAGGGTCTACGAGCAGTACTTC
J: TRBJ1-1; D: .; V: TRBV5-6; size: few; CDR3: CASSQLDRKNTEAFF; DNA: TGTGCCAGCAGCCAACTAGACAGGAAGAACACTGAAGCTTTCTTT
J: TRBJ1-3; D: .; V: TRBV12-3/TRBV12-4; size: .; CDR3: CASSPAGGDTIYF; DNA: TGTGCCAGCAGTCCCGCCGGAGGAGACACCATATATTTT
J: TRBJ1-6; D: .; V: TRBV3-1/TRBV3-2; size: .; CDR3: CASSQALTRVDSPLHF; DNA: TGTGCCAGCAGCCAGGCCCTGACCAGGGTAGATTCACCCCTCCACTTT
J: TRBJ1-5; D: .; V: TRBV7-2; size: .; CDR3: CASSLVGANQPQHF; DNA: TGTGCCAGCAGCTTAGTCGGTGCTAATCAGCCCCAGCATTTT
J: TRBJ2-2; D: .; V: TRBV19; size: few; CDR3: CASNWGQGTGELFF; DNA: TGTGCCAGTAATTGGGGGCAGGGAACCGGGGAGCTGTTTTTT
J: TRBJ2-7; D: .; V: TRBV5-1; size: .; CDR3: CASSLEIKGNEQYF; DNA: TGCGCCAGCAGCTTGGAAATCAAGGGGAACGAGCAGTACTTC
J: TRBJ1-1; D: TRBD1; V: TRBV6-1; size: .; CDR3: CASSDGQGGAEAFF; DNA: TGTGCCAGCAGTGACGGACAGGGAGGCGCTGAAGCTTTCTTT
J: TRBJ1-1; D: .; V: TRBV19; size: .; CDR3: CASSEDGAGVTEAFF; DNA: TGTGCCAGTAGCGAGGACGGCGCGGGAGTCACTGAAGCTTTCTTT
J: TRBJ1-2; D: .; V: TRBV5-6; size: .; CDR3: CASSLATNIYGYTF; DNA: TGTGCCAGCAGCTTGGCTACGAATATCTATGGCTACACCTTC
J: TRBJ1-6; D: .; V: TRBV9; size: .; CDR3: CASSVAGQGNSPLHF; DNA: TGTGCCAGCAGCGTAGCTGGTCAGGGAAATTCACCCCTCCACTTT
J: TRBJ2-7; D: TRBD2; V: TRBV2; size: .; CDR3: CASRPRAGGYEQYF; DNA: TGTGCCAGCAGGCCCAGGGCGGGAGGTTACGAGCAGTACTTC
J: TRBJ1-1; D: .; V: TRBV11-3; size: .; CDR3: CASSSSFGTEAFF; DNA: TGTGCCAGCAGCTCCTCATTCGGTACTGAAGCTTTCTTT
J: TRBJ2-3; D: .; V: TRBV21-1; size: .; CDR3: CASSAPGLAGGMGTDTQYF; DNA: TGTGCCAGCAGCGCCCCGGGACTAGCGGGAGGCATGGGCACAGATACGCAGTATTTT
J: TRBJ2-3; D: TRBD2; V: TRBV7-9; size: .; CDR3: CASSLLRLAGGRLTDTQYF; DNA: TGTGCCAGCAGCTTACTCAGGCTAGCGGGAGGGCGACTCACAGATACGCAGTATTTT
J: TRBJ2-1; D: TRBD2; V: TRBV4-1; size: .; CDR3: CASSHSTSGSANEQFF; DNA: TGCGCCAGCAGCCACAGTACTAGCGGGAGTGCCAATGAGCAGTTCTTC
J: TRBJ1-3; D: .; V: TRBV5-1; size: .; CDR3: CASSLMGRGSGNTIYF; DNA: TGCGCCAGCAGCTTGATGGGTAGGGGGTCTGGAAACACCATATATTTT
J: TRBJ2-7; D: .; V: TRBV5-6; size: .; CDR3: CASSHRISYEQYF; DNA: TGTGCCAGCAGCCACAGGATTTCCTACGAGCAGTACTTC
J: TRBJ2-5; D: .; V: TRBV11-2; size: .; CDR3: CASSSGVQETQYF; DNA: TGTGCCAGCAGTTCAGGGGTACAAGAGACCCAGTACTTC
J: TRBJ2-1; D: TRBD2; V: TRBV3-1/TRBV3-2; size: .; CDR3: CASSQEEVGRAGNEQFF; DNA: TGTGCCAGCAGCCAAGAAGAGGTCGGGAGGGCCGGCAATGAGCAGTTCTTC
J: TRBJ2-7; D: .; V: TRBV2; size: .; CDR3: CASSRYEQYF; DNA: TGTGCCAGCAGCCGCTACGAGCAGTACTTC
J: TRBJ2-1; D: TRBD2; V: TRBV5-1; size: .; CDR3: CASSLAASGYNEQFF; DNA: TGCGCCAGCAGCTTGGCCGCTAGCGGTTACAATGAGCAGTTCTTC
J: TRBJ1-1; D: .; V: TRBV11-2; size: .; CDR3: CASSLDPRFRGEAFF; DNA: TGTGCCAGCAGCTTAGACCCCCGATTTCGGGGTGAAGCTTTCTTT
J: TRBJ2-3; D: .; V: TRBV9; size: .; CDR3: CASSVTGLSTDTQYF; DNA: TGTGCCAGCAGCGTGACAGGTCTTAGCACAGATACGCAGTATTTT
J: TRBJ2-6; D: TRBD1; V: TRBV3-1/TRBV3-2; size: .; CDR3: CASSLRQGISSGANVLTF; DNA: TGTGCCAGCAGCCTCCGACAGGGGATAAGCTCTGGGGCCAACGTCCTGACTTTC
J: TRBJ2-1; D: .; V: TRBV2; size: .; CDR3: CASSEEFSSEQFF; DNA: TGTGCCAGCAGTGAAGAGTTTAGTAGTGAGCAGTTCTTC
J: TRBJ2-3; D: .; V: TRBV5-8; size: .; CDR3: CASLLRGTDTQYF; DNA: TGTGCCAGCCTTCTTCGGGGCACAGATACGCAGTATTTT
J: TRBJ2-1; D: .; V: TRBV7-3; size: .; CDR3: CASSLTGSEQFF; DNA: TGTGCCAGCAGCTTAACGGGGAGTGAGCAGTTCTTC
J: TRBJ2-3; D: .; V: TRBV10-1; size: .; CDR3: CASPEGCSDTQYF; DNA: TGCGCCAGCCCGGAGGGCTGTTCAGATACGCAGTATTTT
J: TRBJ1-6; D: TRBD1; V: TRBV9; size: .; CDR3: CASSVHTGVNSPLHF; DNA: TGTGCCAGCAGCGTCCACACAGGGGTCAATTCACCCCTCCACTTT
J: TRBJ2-1; D: TRBD2; V: TRBV7-3; size: .; CDR3: CASSSGLAGVNEQFF; DNA: TGTGCCAGCAGCTCGGGACTAGCGGGGGTCAATGAGCAGTTCTTC
J: TRBJ2-6; D: TRBD2; V: TRBV24-1; size: .; CDR3: CATSDFQTSGAISGANVLTF; DNA: TGTGCCACCAGTGATTTTCAGACTAGCGGGGCTATCTCTGGGGCCAACGTCCTGACTTTC
J: TRBJ2-2; D: .; V: TRBV2; size: .; CDR3: CASSVLASTGELFF; DNA: TGTGCCAGCAGTGTGTTGGCCAGCACCGGGGAGCTGTTTTTT
J: TRBJ1-4; D: TRBD1; V: TRBV4-2; size: .; CDR3: CASSQEDREWGKLFF; DNA: TGTGCCAGCAGCCAAGAGGACAGGGAATGGGGGAAACTGTTTTTT
J: TRBJ1-1; D: .; V: TRBV6-5; size: once; CDR3: CASASTGYTEAFF; DNA: TGTGCCAGCGCTTCAACGGGGTACACTGAAGCTTTCTTT
J: TRBJ1-5; D: TRBD1; V: TRBV12-3/TRBV12-4; size: .; CDR3: CASSFTGDQPQHF; DNA: TGTGCCAGCAGTTTCACAGGGGATCAGCCCCAGCATTTT
J: TRBJ2-1; D: TRBD2; V: TRBV7-3; size: .; CDR3: CASSLGSGTYNEQFF; DNA: TGTGCCAGCAGCTTGGGAAGCGGGACTTACAATGAGCAGTTCTTC
J: TRBJ2-1; D: TRBD2; V: TRBV7-8; size: .; CDR3: CASSSPGLAFIEQFF; DNA: TGTGCCAGCAGCTCCCCGGGACTAGCCTTCATTGAGCAGTTCTTC
J: TRBJ2-5; D: TRBD1; V: TRBV5-4; size: few; CDR3: CASSSPIGTGEQETQYF; DNA: TGTGCCAGCAGCTCCCCTATCGGGACAGGGGAGCAAGAGACCCAGTACTTC
J: TRBJ2-1; D: TRBD2; V: TRBV5-1; size: .; CDR3: CASSPGLAGGPLNEQFF; DNA: TGCGCCAGCAGCCCCGGGCTAGCGGGAGGGCCCCTTAATGAGCAGTTCTTC
J: TRBJ1-1; D: TRBD1; V: TRBV27; size: once; CDR3: CASSLVRTGANTEAFF; DNA: TGTGCCAGCAGTTTAGTTAGGACAGGGGCGAACACTGAAGCTTTCTTT
J: TRBJ1-3; D: .; V: TRBV5-4; size: .; CDR3: CASSLAGLGNTIYF; DNA: TGTGCCAGCAGCTTGGCGGGACTCGGAAACACCATATATTTT
J: TRBJ2-1; D: TRBD2; V: TRBV9; size: .; CDR3: CASSPRLAVNEQFF; DNA: TGTGCCAGCAGCCCACGACTAGCTGTCAATGAGCAGTTCTTC